The clone carrying this T cell receptor beta chain appeared once. Its antigen is not known. This entry comes from a study of T-cell reconstitution after alpha-beta-depleted transplantation in children. For TCRbeta, the library was prepared with unique molecular identifiers. TCRdb used MiXCR to reprocess the PCR reads, holding one entry per CDR3 protein. This table has approximately 1,000,000 distinct CDR3 sequences, about 29% appearing once. Whole-study results and caveats: Surviving recipient T cells and thymic progenitors produced the high day-60 TCRbeta diversity seen in some patients. As was reported, about two months after transplant, alpha-beta T cells came from several hundred expanded graft clones. T-cell counts and diversity at one year post-transplant came mainly from newly produced T cells.

Germline CDR1 is DFQATT and CDR2 is SNEGSKA (reference sequence). This CDR3 contains 18 residues. Losses at the gene ends were 6 bases for V and 5 bases for J; bases not matched to a gene: 14. Here the sequenced sample was PBMCs, mostly from graft donor cells, taken 360 days after TCRalphabeta/CD19-depleted stem cell transplant. The chain carries TRBV20-1 and TRBJ2-3; TRBD2 matches 16 bases. The receptor was isolated from a boy in the first two years of life who had a stem cell transplant for SCID, so the T cells may come from the graft donor. The DNA for the CDR3 is TGCAGTGCCCGAAGTCCCGGGACTAGCGGGGGGGCCATAGATACGCAGTATTTT. Its translation: CSARSPGTSGGAIDTQYF.